The following is a T cell receptor (beta chain) sequence with its context. Within the sample, other DNA sequences also encode this same CDR3. The sample comes from a study of brain T cells in children with intractable seizures. The length of the CDR3 is 15 residues. CDR1 is MDHEN, CDR2 SYDVKM, per germline. With V trimmed by 5 bases and J by 5 bases, 9 bases remained unmatched. This sample's time point: blood from clinic visit 5 months post-surgery; TSC patient then seizure free. The assay was immunoSEQ multiplex PCR, and TCRdb's table has in-frame clones only and misses some. Among hundreds of thousands of clones listed, about 93% were seen once.

This sequence originates from a boy under two years old with tuberous sclerosis and intractable seizures. The sequencing used peripheral blood, collected around 5 months after surgery. This chain links TRBV28 with TRBJ2-5; 9 nucleotides agree with TRBD1. CDR3 bases: TGTGCCAGCAGTCTACTCACAGGGGGCAGGGAGACCCAGTACTTC. Protein sequence: CASSLLTGGRETQYF.